This T cell receptor (beta chain) was captured by sequencing in a study of cytomegalovirus exposure and HLA in healthy donors. Study in general: The 120 validation repertoires, a later analysis reported, used the same platform as the approximately 670 repertoires from the first cohort.

The CDR3 is 16 residues long. Trimming shortened V by 2 bases and J by 2 bases, and 13 bases separated the two germline ends. Per the germline V gene, CDR1 is KGHSH and CDR2 is LQKENI. Repertoires were generated with immunoSEQ multiplex PCR, while TCRdb's copy carries only in-frame clones and drops some. The table lists 100,000 to 150,000 clones, 85% to 90% of them singletons. In regard to this clone: Its antigen remains unknown.

General observations from the study: The classifier reportedly diagnosed cytomegalovirus status with high sensitivity and specificity.

The clonotype was recovered from a woman aged 18-29 years in good health and CMV-seronegative. The J gene is TRBJ1-5, the V gene TRBV18; no clear D. Specimen: PBMCs. CDR3 residues: CASSPAGNAGNQPQHF. The CDR3 nucleotides are TGTGCCAGCTCACCAGCCGGGAACGCAGGCAATCAGCCCCAGCATTTT.